This TCR beta chain was identified during a study of blood T cell repertoires in COVID-19. Study-wide context: PBMCs, B-cell-depleted T cells, or T cells provided the cDNA or gDNA that made up the material.

How the authors handled the data: Amplified reference gene primers provided the basis for estimating nucleated cell counts. Sequencing used immunoSEQ multiplex PCR; TCRdb keeps in-frame clones, though not all of them. That table furnishes V, J and clone size, whereas the DNA furnished D and trimming. This sample has 15,000 to 20,000 clones; about 81% occur once, and the top ten carry roughly 8.8%. The CDR3 consists of 12 residues. Germline loops: CDR1 SGHRS, CDR2 YFSETQ. V was trimmed by 3 bases and J by 4 bases, leaving 4 bases between them. The chain combines TRBV5-1 with TRBJ2-2; D is uncertain. This receptor was identified in a man aged 60 to 69 with acute or convalescent COVID-19. Sequenced material: peripheral blood. CDR3 protein: CASSSITGELFF. CDR3 nucleotide sequence: TGCGCCAGCAGCTCTATCACCGGGGAGCTGTTTTTT. Filled out from reference TRBV5-1 and TRBJ2-2, the complete variable domain reads KAGVTQTPRYLIKTRGQQVTLSCSPISGHRSVSWYQQTPGQGLQFLFEYFSETQRNKGNFPGRFSGRQFSNSRSEMNVSTLELGDSALYLCASSSITGELFFGEGSRLTVL.